The entry below gives a single T cell receptor beta chain sequence along with its context. Its antigen is not known. Sample time point: newly diagnosed GD, antithyroid drugs for less than 3 months. Isolated PBMC RNA provided the starting material for the TCR library. The peripheral blood volume drawn was roughly 8.7 milliliters, and it was collected into EDTA tubes. The sample belongs to a study of regulatory T cells in long-lasting Graves disease. Regarding the study as a whole: There were preferences for TRBV28, TRBJ1-2 and TRBJ2-5 in persistent disease.

Arm-PCR with iRepertoire HTBI primers amplified the CDR3 regions for these TCR beta libraries. In TCRdb, the multiplex PCR reads were re-called with MiXCR into one record per CDR3 protein. The data show hundreds of thousands of distinct CDR3 sequences, roughly 15% seen once. The CDR3 runs to 13 residues. From germline, CDR1 is SGDLS and CDR2 YYNGEE. The V segment lost 0 bases and the J segment 10 bases; nucleotides outside the gene matches: 4. These data also featured in a second study, about T cells in Graves' hyperthyroidism and ophthalmopathy.

The receptor's source is a woman in her twenties or thirties with Graves disease. The sequences come from peripheral blood mononuclear cells (PBMCs), collected at new diagnosis, from a patient treated with antithyroid drugs. This chain links TRBV9 with TRBJ2-1; 7 nucleotides line up with TRBD2. The CDR3 nucleotides read TGTGCCAGCAGCGTAGTGGCGGGAGTGGAGCAGTTCTTC. It yields the protein CASSVVAGVEQFF.